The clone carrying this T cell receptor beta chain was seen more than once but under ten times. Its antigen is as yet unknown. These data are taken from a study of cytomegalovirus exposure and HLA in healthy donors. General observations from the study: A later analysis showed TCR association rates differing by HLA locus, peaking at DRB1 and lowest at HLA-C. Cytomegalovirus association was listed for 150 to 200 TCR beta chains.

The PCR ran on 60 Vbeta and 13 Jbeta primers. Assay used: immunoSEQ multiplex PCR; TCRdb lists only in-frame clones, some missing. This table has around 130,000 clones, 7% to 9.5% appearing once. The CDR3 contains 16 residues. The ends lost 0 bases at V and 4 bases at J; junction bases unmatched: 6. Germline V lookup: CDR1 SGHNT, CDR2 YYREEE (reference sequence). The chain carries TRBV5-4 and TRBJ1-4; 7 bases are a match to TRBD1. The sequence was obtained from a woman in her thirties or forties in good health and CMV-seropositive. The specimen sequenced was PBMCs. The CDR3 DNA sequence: TGTGCCAGCAGCTTGGGGACAGGAGCAAATAATGAAAAACTGTTTTTT. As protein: CASSLGTGANNEKLFF. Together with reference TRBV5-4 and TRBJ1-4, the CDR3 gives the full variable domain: ETGVTQSPTHLIKTRGQQVTLRCSSQSGHNTVSWYQQALGQGPQFIFQYYREEENGRGNFPPRFSGLQFPNYSSELNVNALELDDSALYLCASSLGTGANNEKLFFGSGTQLSVL.